A single sample gave rise to the 31 T cell receptor beta chains below, sequenced in a study of response to subunit inactivated influenza vaccine. TCRdb processed the RT-PCR reads anew with MiXCR; each CDR3 protein has one entry. The table lists around 650,000 distinct CDR3 sequences, 15% to 19% of them singletons. This material consisted of PBMCs from blood, taken roughly 12 days after vaccination. These TCRs come from a man aged 45-65 years who received an inactivated influenza vaccine.

The chain joins TRBV5-4 to TRBJ2-7, with unresolved D. The CDR3 runs to 13 residues. Germline-derived CDR1 and CDR2 are SGHNT and YYREEE (reference sequence). V was cut by 2 bases and J by 3 bases, with 9 bases left in between. The CDR3 reads CASSLPRGYEQYF. CDR3 nucleotide sequence: TGTGCCAGCAGCTTACCTCGCGGCTACGAGCAGTACTTC.

This sequence joins TRBV29-1 and TRBJ2-1, with D perhaps TRBD2 (5 bases). The V end lost 6 bases, the J end lost 0 bases, and 12 bases lay between the germline ends. The CDR3 runs 14 residues. Germline V gene lookup returns CDR1 SQVTM and CDR2 ANQGSEA. DNA of the CDR3: TGCAGCGTGAGGGAGCTAAACTCCTACAATGAGCAGTTCTTC. This gives the protein CSVRELNSYNEQFF.

This clonotype was counted at least ten times. V and J are TRBV6-2 or TRBV6-3 and TRBJ2-3; D may be TRBD1 or TRBD2 (5 bases each). The germline V gene has CDR1 MNHEY and CDR2 SVGEGT. The CDR3 has 14 residues. Trimming cost V 4 bases and J 4 bases, with 12 bases left between them. CDR3 nucleotides: TGTGCCAGCAGTTGGGACGGACGAGCAGATACGCAGTATTTT. Protein sequence: CASSWDGRADTQYF.

This clonotype was observed many times. The V and J genes are TRBV12-3 or TRBV12-4 and TRBJ2-5; D gene unclear. This CDR3 is 13 amino acids long. Trimming removed 3 bases at V and 2 bases at J, with 7 bases between. In DNA, the CDR3 is TGTGCCAGCAGTTTTGAGCAGCAAGAGACCCAGTACTTC. It codes for CASSFEQQETQYF.

This clonotype was counted ten times or more. This chain connects TRBV20-1 to TRBJ2-7; 9 bases fit TRBD2. The CDR3 spans 15 residues. V lost 0 bases, J lost 3 bases, and 6 bases stayed unmatched. Germline V gene sequence: CDR1 DFQATT, CDR2 SNEGSKA (reference sequence). CDR3 sequence (DNA): TGCAGTGCTAGAGATCTTAGCGGGAGCCACTACGAGCAGTACTTC. Its protein is CSARDLSGSHYEQYF.

This clonotype has just a few counts. DNA of the CDR3: TGTGCCAGCAGCACGGACGCATCACGGGAGCAGTTCTTC. Its translation is CASSTDASREQFF. V usage is TRBV5-6 and J usage is TRBJ2-1; unclear D gene. The CDR3 is 13 amino acids. Deletions cut 4 bases from V and 10 bases from J, with 15 bases between. Germline V CDR1 and CDR2: SGHDT, YYEEEE.

This clonotype was seen ten or more times. This chain links TRBV12-3 or TRBV12-4 with TRBJ2-7, with D possibly being TRBD1 (5 bases). The CDR3 runs 11 residues. V was trimmed by 6 bases and J by 3 bases, leaving 6 bases between them. CDR3 loop: CASRRGYEQYF. In DNA form, the CDR3 reads TGTGCCAGCAGAAGGGGCTACGAGCAGTACTTC.

The chain uses TRBV18 and TRBJ2-1; TRBD2 aligns across 7 bases. CDR1 is KGHSH, CDR2 LQKENI, per germline. After removal of 2 bases from V and 5 bases from J, the junction contained 9 bases not matched to a gene. There are 16 residues in the CDR3. Here the CDR3 reads CASSPSSTSPNNEQFF. In DNA, the CDR3 is TGTGCCAGCTCACCATCTTCGACTAGCCCCAACAATGAGCAGTTCTTC.

This clonotype was found a few times. J is TRBJ2-3 and V is TRBV29-1; tentative D call: TRBD2 (6 bases). V was pared by 3 bases and J by 0 bases, with 13 bases between. The V gene's germline CDR1 is SQVTM and CDR2 ANQGSEA. This CDR3 is 15 amino acids long. The CDR3 here is CSVEERLDSTDTQYF. The DNA of the CDR3 is TGCAGCGTTGAGGAGCGACTAGATAGCACAGATACGCAGTATTTT.

This clonotype was seen only a few times. The genes are TRBV12-3 or TRBV12-4 and TRBJ2-1, with 9 bases that match TRBD1. The junction had 11 bases not matched to a gene; V was cut back by 8 bases and J by 6 bases. The CDR3 is 15 amino acids. In DNA form, the CDR3 reads TGTGCCAGCGCTACCGGGACAGGGATTAGCAATGAGCAGTTCTTC. It is translated as CASATGTGISNEQFF.

Only a few counts were recorded for this clonotype. The chain uses TRBV20-1 and TRBJ1-1; D ambiguous. This CDR3 has 16 amino acids. Germline V CDR1 and CDR2: DFQATT, SNEGSKA (reference sequence). V lost 3 bases and J lost 2, with 19 bases in between. In DNA form, the CDR3 reads TGCAGTGCTAGTCGGGCCTTCCCCTCCTTCAACACTGAAGCTTTCTTT. This gives the protein CSASRAFPSFNTEAFF.

The CDR3 loop is CASSQERFGTAAKNIQYF. CDR3 DNA sequence: TGCGCCAGCAGCCAAGAAAGGTTCGGGACAGCAGCCAAAAACATTCAGTACTTC. This chain links TRBV4-3 with TRBJ2-4, with 7 positions matching TRBD1. V shed 0 bases and J 0 bases; nucleotides not matched to a gene: 8. The length of the CDR3 is 18 residues. Germline values: CDR1 LGHNA, CDR2 YSLEER.

This clonotype was seen only a few times. This chain uses TRBV10-3 with TRBJ2-7; no clear D gene. Germline CDR1 ENHRY, CDR2 SYGVKD. V lost 3 bases, J lost 2 bases, and 11 bases lay in between. The CDR3 runs 14 residues. CDR3 loop: CAISDRLPPYEQYF. CDR3 DNA: TGTGCCATCAGTGACAGACTCCCCCCCTACGAGCAGTACTTC.

This clonotype was picked up a small number of times. The V and J genes are TRBV5-5 and TRBJ2-1; unclear D gene. Germline-derived CDR1 and CDR2 are SGHKS and YYEKEE (reference sequence). CDR3 length: 13 amino acids. V was trimmed by 2 bases and J by 5 bases, leaving 8 bases between them. This CDR3 is CASSFSPNNEQFF. For the CDR3, the DNA is TGTGCCAGCAGCTTCTCCCCAAACAATGAGCAGTTCTTC. The full variable domain, its missing parts supplied by reference TRBV5-5 and TRBJ2-1, is DAGVTQSPTHLIKTRGQQVTLRCSPISGHKSVSWYQQVLGQGPQFIFQYYEKEERGRGNFPDRFSARQFPNYSSELNVNALLLGDSALYLCASSFSPNNEQFFGPGTRLTVL.

The chain uses TRBV3-1 and TRBJ2-4; D may be TRBD1 or TRBD2 (5 bases each). Per germline, CDR1 LGHDT and CDR2 YNNKEL (reference sequence). Trimming removed 8 bases at V and 1 base at J, with 15 bases between. CDR3 size: 15 residues. The CDR3 sequence is CASGGSLLAKNIQYF. CDR3 bases: TGTGCCAGCGGGGGTTCATTGTTGGCCAAAAACATTCAGTACTTC.

The chain employs TRBV29-1 and TRBJ1-1; a weak D match, TRBD1 (5 bases). Per germline, CDR1 SQVTM and CDR2 ANQGSEA. This CDR3 spans 12 amino acids. Trimming shortened V by 4 bases and J by 2 bases, and 8 bases separated the two germline ends. The DNA of the CDR3 is TGCAGCGTTGCAAGGGGAAACACTGAAGCTTTCTTT. It encodes CSVARGNTEAFF.

This clonotype showed up many times. V is TRBV3-1 and J is TRBJ1-4; D may be TRBD1 (5 bases). Germline V CDR1 and CDR2: LGHDT, YNNKEL (reference sequence). V gave up 7 bases and J gave up 7 bases, with 19 bases separating them. The CDR3 spans 15 residues. CDR3 DNA sequence: TGTGCCAGCACCCAGGGAGAGGGACCAGGTGAAAAACTGTTTTTT. Residues: CASTQGEGPGEKLFF. The whole variable domain, remainder taken from reference TRBV3-1 and TRBJ1-4, is DTAVSQTPKYLVTQMGNDKSIKCEQNLGHDTMYWYKQDSKKFLKIMFSYNNKELIINETVPNRFSPKSPDKAHLNLHINSLELGDSAVYFCASTQGEGPGEKLFFGSGTQLSVL.

In this sample, this clonotype turned up a few times. The chain has TRBV10-3 and TRBJ2-1; tentatively, D is TRBD1 or TRBD2 (6 bases each). The germline V gene encodes CDR1 ENHRY and CDR2 SYGVKD. CDR3 length equals 15 residues. Trimming shortened V by 2 bases and J by 9 bases, and 17 bases separated the two germline ends. CDR3 bases: TGTGCCATCAGTGAGAATCCGGGGGCAGGGAGTGAGCAGTTCTTC. Its protein product is CAISENPGAGSEQFF.

J is TRBJ2-5 and V is TRBV11-2; 11 positions agree with TRBD2. The CDR3 is made up of 18 amino acids. Trimming at V came to 3 bases and at J to 5 bases, leaving 14 bases not matched to a gene. Germline V gene data show CDR1 as SGHAT and CDR2 as FQNNGV. This CDR3 reads CASSLENSGRAIMETQYF. The CDR3, as DNA: TGTGCCAGCAGCTTGGAAAATAGCGGGAGGGCCATCATGGAGACCCAGTACTTC.

V usage is TRBV28 and J usage is TRBJ2-5; D call uncertain. Between the trimmed V and J ends, which lost 4 bases and 2 bases, there was a span of 11 bases. The germline V gene has CDR1 MDHEN and CDR2 SYDVKM. The CDR3 consists of 14 residues. CDR3 sequence reads: CASSSGRSQETQYF. DNA for the CDR3: TGTGCCAGCAGTTCCGGTCGGTCTCAAGAGACCCAGTACTTC.

This clonotype was seen ten or more times. The V and J genes are TRBV4-2 and TRBJ2-1, with 11 bases identical to TRBD2. Germline CDR1 reads LGHNA; CDR2 reads YNFKEQ. The length of the CDR3 is 16 residues. V lost 1 base, J lost 5 bases, and 4 bases stayed unmatched. The CDR3 is CASSQAPGLADNEQFF. The CDR3 DNA sequence: TGTGCCAGCAGCCAAGCGCCGGGACTAGCGGACAATGAGCAGTTCTTC.

A few counts support this clonotype. The chain uses TRBV14 and TRBJ1-2; 8 bases are shared with TRBD1. This CDR3 spans 17 amino acids. Germline CDR1 is SGHDN and CDR2 is FVKESK. V lost 1 base, J lost 0 bases, and 7 bases stayed unmatched. The CDR3 protein is CASSQVTGGKSNYGYTF. Here the CDR3 DNA reads TGTGCCAGCAGCCAAGTTACAGGGGGGAAGTCTAACTATGGCTACACCTTC.

CDR3: CASSSFRGTSGRADNEQFF. In DNA form, the CDR3 reads TGTGCCAGCAGCTCATTCCGCGGGACTAGCGGGAGGGCCGACAATGAGCAGTTCTTC. The J gene is TRBJ2-1, the V gene TRBV11-1; 16 bases map to TRBD2. CDR1 is SGHAT, CDR2 FQDESV, per germline (reference sequence). V lost 4 bases, J lost 5 bases, and 11 bases stayed unmatched. The CDR3 has 19 residues.

The chain couples TRBV5-4 to TRBJ2-3; no clear D. Deletions cut 5 bases from V and 6 bases from J, with 10 bases between. CDR3 length: 12 residues. CDR1 SGHNT and CDR2 YYREEE come from the germline V gene (reference sequence). CDR3 in amino acids: CASSSWSDTQYF. CDR3 DNA sequence: TGTGCCAGCAGTTCTTGGTCCGATACGCAGTATTTT.

The V call is TRBV12-3 or TRBV12-4, the J call TRBJ2-2, with D maybe TRBD1 (7 bases). Trimming left V 5 bases short and J 6 bases short, with 16 bases between. This CDR3 has 15 residues. The chain's CDR3 is CASSPDPRGAGELFF. The DNA for the CDR3 is TGTGCCAGCAGTCCCGACCCCAGGGGGGCCGGGGAGCTGTTTTTT.

The chain has TRBV20-1 and TRBJ2-3; 7 bases are a match to TRBD1. CDR1 is DFQATT and CDR2 is SNEGSKA in the germline V gene (reference sequence). This CDR3 contains 16 residues. The V gene end was trimmed by 6 bases and the J gene end by 0 bases; junction bases not matched to a gene: 12. The CDR3 region is CSAYQWDRPSTDTQYF. The CDR3 DNA reads TGCAGTGCCTACCAGTGGGACAGACCTAGCACAGATACGCAGTATTTT.

The sample holds a few counts of this clonotype. The genes are TRBV10-3 and TRBJ2-7, with D unclear. Germline V gene data show CDR1 as ENHRY and CDR2 as SYGVKD. The CDR3 loop spans 18 amino acids. V dropped 10 bases and J dropped 2 bases, with 30 bases sitting between them. CDR3 residues: CATLPGPGRLGFAYEQYF. For the CDR3, the DNA is TGTGCCACACTTCCCGGCCCAGGCAGGCTGGGTTTCGCCTACGAGCAGTACTTC.

This chain uses TRBV7-2 with TRBJ2-7; TRBD2 agrees at 13 bases. The length of the CDR3 is 15 residues. Trimming took 5 bases from V and 10 from J; bases not matched to a gene: 11. Per germline, CDR1 SGHTA and CDR2 FQGNSA. CDR3 sequence: CASSIRTSGSSHQYF. CDR3 coding DNA: TGTGCCAGCAGCATACGGACTAGCGGGAGCTCGCATCAGTACTTC.

V gene TRBV2 combines with J gene TRBJ2-2, with 7 bases matching TRBD1. The CDR3 is 14 residues long. The V gene end was trimmed by 6 bases and the J gene end by 6 bases; junction bases not matched to a gene: 7. Germline loops: CDR1 SNHLY, CDR2 FYNNEI. CDR3 nucleotides: TGTGCCAGCAGGACAGGGTTTAGACCCGGGGAGCTGTTTTTT. This sequence encodes CASRTGFRPGELFF.

This chain uses TRBV20-1 with TRBJ1-2; 7 bases match TRBD1. Trimming removed 5 bases from V and 1 base from J; junction bases left unmatched: 4. This CDR3 has 13 amino acids. Germline V CDR1 and CDR2: DFQATT, SNEGSKA (reference sequence). In nucleotides, the CDR3 is TGCAGTGCTTACCGGGACAGTAACTATGGCTACACCTTC. Protein: CSAYRDSNYGYTF.

This clonotype appeared a few times. The chain couples TRBV7-3 to TRBJ2-1, with TRBD2 matching 13 bases. The CDR3 is 16 amino acids. The junction had 4 bases not matched to a gene; V was cut back by 0 bases and J by 8 bases. The V gene's germline CDR1 is SGHTA and CDR2 FQGTGA. The CDR3 sequence is CASSLTHGLAGDEQFF. The CDR3 coding sequence is TGTGCCAGCAGCTTAACCCACGGACTAGCGGGAGATGAGCAGTTCTTC.